This T cell receptor beta chain was identified in a study of blood T cell repertoires in COVID-19. Background on the study: The origin of the acute and convalescent COVID-19 samples was the United States, Italy and Spain. Sample material is recorded as cDNA or gDNA derived from T cells, B-cell-depleted T cells, or PBMCs.

The Seattle site enrolled patients during active infection and followed them longitudinally. Authors' analysis steps: Reference gene primers were amplified, and this amplification served to estimate nucleated cell counts. Clones were read by immunoSEQ multiplex PCR, and TCRdb kept only the in-frame ones, dropping some. V, J and clone size reflect that table, while D and trimming were determined from the DNA. The table records just over 60,000 clones, over 60% of them present only once. Trimming removed 2 bases from V and 7 bases from J, with 18 bases in between. This CDR3 comprises 15 residues. Germline V gene data show CDR1 as MNHEY and CDR2 as SMNVEV (reference sequence).

This sequence was found in a man in his thirties or forties with COVID-19, enrolled during active disease. Sequenced sample: peripheral blood. V is TRBV27 and J is TRBJ2-7; D is possibly TRBD1 (6 bases). This chain's CDR3 is CASSLRRTAGWEQYF. In DNA, the CDR3 is TGTGCCAGCAGTTTACGAAGGACAGCCGGCTGGGAGCAGTACTTC.